A selection of T cell receptor beta chains follows, all from one sample in a study of blood T cell repertoires in COVID-19. Measured with immunoSEQ multiplex PCR; TCRdb has only the in-frame clones, and not every one. Of approximately 300,000 clones in the sample, 85% to 95% were seen once. Material for sequencing was PBMCs or T cells enriched from blood (not recorded which). These receptors came from a woman aged 25 to 45 who had been exposed to COVID-19. Both conserved end residues are part of each CDR3. The D gene is left open where the match is weak.

>TRBJ1-6|13|.|TRBV5-1
CASSLTRGSPLHF
>TRBJ1-5|13|TRBD1|TRBV27
CASSPSLGQAQHF
>TRBJ2-1|16|TRBD2|TRBV5-1
CASSLTLAGGPNEQFF
>TRBJ2-5|12|.|TRBV6-5
CASGPTGETQYF
>TRBJ1-3|15|TRBD1|TRBV7-2
CASSFRGGMGNTIYF
>TRBJ2-5|17|.|TRBV19
CASSHPGDRRQKETQYF
>TRBJ2-7|17|TRBD1|TRBV15
CATSRATGDRGAYEQYF
>TRBJ1-1|13|.|TRBV5-5
CASSSVRQYEAFF
>TRBJ1-5|17|.|TRBV4-3
CASSQDRVKYSNQPQHF
>TRBJ2-3|15|TRBD2|TRBV7-2
CASSILAGFTDTQYF
>TRBJ1-1|14|TRBD1|TRBV6-5
CASSYTQGSTEAFF
>TRBJ1-5|13|.|TRBV5-1
CASSPAGDQPQHF
>TRBJ2-7|15|.|TRBV2
CASSEAGRGSYEQYF
>TRBJ2-1|16|TRBD2|TRBV19
CASSIETSALGNEQFF
>TRBJ1-3|15|.|TRBV6-5
CVSTPDYRGGNTIYF
>TRBJ1-2|13|.|TRBV11-2
CASSLNMWYGYTF
>TRBJ1-4|15|TRBD1|TRBV5-6
CASSTSTQGGEKLFF
>TRBJ2-5|15|TRBD1|TRBV6-1
CASSELWGQQETQYF
>TRBJ2-4|16|.|TRBV3-1/TRBV3-2
CASSRISGIEKNIQYF
>TRBJ2-3|14|TRBD1|TRBV4-2
CASSNGQGQDTQYF
>TRBJ2-5|16|TRBD1|TRBV5-1
CASSSAGTGVGETQYF
>TRBJ1-1|13|.|TRBV6-5
CASSTYQGFGAFF
>TRBJ1-5|15|TRBD1|TRBV19
CASSIWDRGNQPQHF
>TRBJ1-1|14|TRBD1|TRBV19
CASSEARGLDEAFF
>TRBJ1-5|14|.|TRBV6-5
CASSVQDSNQPQHF
>TRBJ2-3|15|TRBD1|TRBV10-3
CAISDPGQLTDTQYF
>TRBJ1-3|17|TRBD1|TRBV5-5
CASSLGQGILSGNTIYF
>TRBJ1-6|15|.|TRBV5-4
CASSYGGSTNSPLHF
>TRBJ1-3|15|.|TRBV7-9
CASSLSGGTGNTIYF
>TRBJ2-5|14|.|TRBV29-1
CSVEGGPGSETQYF
>TRBJ2-1|17|TRBD1|TRBV24-1
CATSDNPGQGINNEQFF
>TRBJ2-7|12|.|TRBV29-1
CSVGGQTYEQYF
>TRBJ1-4|12|.|TRBV6-6
CASSLQGSKLFF
>TRBJ1-2|16|TRBD1|TRBV5-4
CASSRGTGGEDYGYTF
>TRBJ1-5|14|.|TRBV4-2
CASSQGQLEGPQHF
>TRBJ1-2|14|.|TRBV5-1
CASSFDTTFYGYTF
>TRBJ1-1|13|.|TRBV12-3/TRBV12-4
CASSQQGRTEAFF
>TRBJ2-5|17|TRBD2|TRBV11-2
CASSRNPGGAGGETQYF
>TRBJ2-3|12|TRBD1|TRBV15
CATSAGGDTQYF
>TRBJ1-5|14|.|TRBV19
CASSIPGLHQPQHF
>TRBJ2-3|16|TRBD2|TRBV7-2
CASSLRLAGGPDTQYF
>TRBJ1-1|14|.|TRBV29-1
CSVAVRGLITEAFF
>TRBJ2-2|15|TRBD1|TRBV4-3
CASSPGRGQFGELFF
>TRBJ1-6|13|TRBD1|TRBV5-1
CASSDRGHVPLHF
>TRBJ1-3|15|.|TRBV5-1
CASREGSISGNTIYF
>TRBJ1-2|15|.|TRBV19
CASSTASGTPRVYTF
>TRBJ1-2|15|TRBD1|TRBV6-5
CASRPGTALGYGYTF
>TRBJ1-1|14|TRBD1|TRBV6-5
CASRPDRVLAEAFF
>TRBJ2-1|17|TRBD2|TRBV9
CASSVDPLAGGLNEQFF
>TRBJ1-1|16|TRBD1|TRBV4-1
CASTTQGTLLVTEAFF
>TRBJ1-5|13|.|TRBV19
CASRDFANQPQHF
>TRBJ1-6|12|.|TRBV12-3/TRBV12-4
CASSHRVSPLHF
>TRBJ1-3|16|TRBD1|TRBV19
CASRAGTGLSGNTIYF
>TRBJ1-6|15|.|TRBV7-9
CASRKGLQGNSPLHF
>TRBJ1-2|12|.|TRBV6-5
CASSSGGYGYTF